Listed here are 21 T cell receptor beta chains from one sample, sequenced in a study of shared T cell receptors in the human thymus. The table came from immunoSEQ multiplex PCR; TCRdb's copy has only in-frame clones and leaves some out. The table shows approximately 660,000 clones, with 85% to 90% occurring only once. Another study also made use of these data, one on human thymus T cells.

The material sequenced was thymocytes. The source of these receptors is a boy younger than two with a congenital heart defect.

The chain carries TRBV4-2 and TRBJ2-4; 8 nucleotides match TRBD2. Trimming removed 7 bases from V and 1 base from J; junction bases left unmatched: 18. The CDR3 consists of 19 residues. CDR1 is LGHNA and CDR2 is YNFKEQ in the germline V gene. The CDR3 loop reads CASTPGGREDDEAKNIQYF. The CDR3 nucleotides read TGTGCCAGCACCCCGGGGGGGCGGGAGGATGATGAGGCCAAAAACATTCAGTACTTC.

This chain uses TRBV18 with TRBJ1-2; D is possibly TRBD1 (6 bases). The CDR3 has 15 amino acids. CDR1 and CDR2 from the germline V gene are KGHSH and LQKENI. The V end was cut by 3 bases, the J end by 4 bases, with 15 bases between. The CDR3 DNA reads TGTGCCAGCTCACCTGGCCAGGGGTGGATCTATGGCTACACCTTC. It encodes CASSPGQGWIYGYTF.

This rearrangement joins TRBV4-2 to TRBJ1-1, with D unclear. V was pared by 2 bases and J by 1 base, with 8 bases between. Germline V gene lookup returns CDR1 LGHNA and CDR2 YNFKEQ. The CDR3 contains 14 residues. CDR3 region: CASSQSTPNTEAFF. CDR3 in DNA: TGTGCCAGCAGCCAAAGTACACCGAACACTGAAGCTTTCTTT.

The genes are TRBV19 and TRBJ2-7; 12 nucleotides agree with TRBD2. V lost 4 bases, J lost 2 bases, and 12 bases stayed unmatched. Germline assignment: CDR1 LNHDA and CDR2 SQIVND (reference sequence). The CDR3 extends over 18 amino acids. The CDR3 spells CASSNDGGLAGTTYEQYF. In nucleotides, the CDR3 is TGTGCCAGTAGTAACGACGGCGGACTAGCGGGAACCACCTACGAGCAGTACTTC.

The rearrangement links TRBV10-1 to TRBJ2-1; D is unresolved. The V gene's germline CDR1 is WNHNN and CDR2 SYGVQD (reference sequence). Trimming stripped 0 bases from V and 6 bases from J, with 3 bases between. This CDR3 has 12 amino acids. The CDR3 DNA sequence: TGCGCCAGCAGTGAGTCGGCCAATGAGCAGTTCTTC. It translates to CASSESANEQFF.

V and J are TRBV29-1 and TRBJ1-3; 7 bases align to TRBD1. The ends lost 0 bases at V and 1 base at J; junction bases unmatched: 6. Germline CDR1 SQVTM, CDR2 ANQGSEA. The CDR3 sequence is 16 residues long. The CDR3 is CSVEDGTVKSGNTIYF. CDR3 coding DNA: TGCAGCGTTGAAGACGGGACAGTCAAATCTGGAAACACCATATATTTT.

This clone was seen a single time. The chain couples TRBV2 to TRBJ2-3; 8 bases fit TRBD2. Trimming at V came to 11 bases and at J to 4 bases, leaving 8 bases not matched to a gene. Germline V gene sequence: CDR1 SNHLY, CDR2 FYNNEI. The CDR3 is 13 amino acids. The CDR3 reads CAGRAGAADTQYF. Here the CDR3 DNA reads TGTGCCGGACGAGCGGGAGCGGCAGATACGCAGTATTTT.

The chain employs TRBV30 and TRBJ1-4, with 7 bases that match TRBD1. With 5 bases clipped from V and 4 bases from J, the junction kept 10 bases outside the gene matches. The germline V gene encodes CDR1 GTSNPN and CDR2 SVGIG (reference sequence). The CDR3 loop spans 15 amino acids. CDR3 in DNA: TGTGCCTGGGGGAGTGTGAGGGGGCATAATGAAAAACTGTTTTTT. Its protein product is CAWGSVRGHNEKLFF.

The V gene is TRBV29-1, the J gene TRBJ2-1; no clear D. Germline values: CDR1 SQVTM, CDR2 ANQGSEA. This CDR3 is 13 amino acids long. With 1 base removed from V and 7 bases from J, the gap between germline ends came to 11 bases. Here the CDR3 DNA reads TGCAGCGTTGAAGGGCTAGACGGTAATGAGCAGTTCTTC. Translation: CSVEGLDGNEQFF.

Details on this clone: At one end the junction does not follow the germline gene, possibly because of a read error. This sequence joins TRBV4-2 and TRBJ2-7; 7 bases agree with TRBD1. Looked up from germline, CDR1 is LGHNA and CDR2 is YNFKEQ. CDR3 length: 16 residues. CDR3 region: CASSQDLTGITYGQYF. The CDR3, as DNA: TGTGCCAGCAGCCAAGACTTGACAGGGATCACCTACGGGCAGTACTTC.

The genes are TRBV6-6 and TRBJ2-1; a possible D gene is TRBD2 (6 bases). From germline, CDR1 is MNHNY and CDR2 SVGAGI (reference sequence). The length of the CDR3 is 13 residues. Trimming pared 4 bases from V and 5 bases from J, leaving 9 bases between. The DNA for the CDR3 is TGTGCCAGCAGTTGCGGGACGCACAATGAGCAGTTCTTC. Translation gives CASSCGTHNEQFF.

The CDR3 loop reads CASSIGGGDLTPSSYEQYF. CDR3 DNA sequence: TGTGCCAGTAGTATAGGAGGGGGCGATTTAACTCCCAGCTCCTACGAGCAGTACTTC. The gene calls are TRBV19 and TRBJ2-7; 7 nucleotides align to TRBD1. V trimming: 1 base; J trimming: 0 bases; junction bases outside the gene matches: 15. The germline V gene encodes CDR1 LNHDA and CDR2 SQIVND (reference sequence). This CDR3 is built from 19 residues. Full variable domain (rest looked up from reference TRBV19 and TRBJ2-7): DGGITQSPKYLFRKEGQNVTLSCEQNLNHDAMYWYRQDPGQGLRLIYYSQIVNDFQKGDIAEGYSVSREKKESFPLTVTSAQKNPTAFYLCASSIGGGDLTPSSYEQYFGPGTRLTVT.

A few counts support this clone. V usage is TRBV5-1 and J usage is TRBJ2-1; 11 bases agree with TRBD2. With 3 bases clipped from V and 5 bases from J, the junction kept 7 bases outside the gene matches. CDR3 size: 16 residues. CDR1 SGHRS and CDR2 YFSETQ come from the germline V gene. In nucleotides, the CDR3 is TGCGCCAGCAGCTCAGGGAGACTAGCGGGGCACAATGAGCAGTTCTTC. This translates into CASSSGRLAGHNEQFF.

V is TRBV7-9 and J is TRBJ2-5; D perhaps matches TRBD2 (6 bases). The germline V gene encodes CDR1 SEHNR and CDR2 FQNEAQ (reference sequence). There are 16 residues in the CDR3. V lost 4 bases, J lost 1 base, and 16 bases lay in between. The chain's CDR3 is CASSYPDGGVQETQYF. The DNA for the CDR3 is TGTGCCAGCAGCTATCCGGACGGGGGAGTCCAAGAGACCCAGTACTTC.

The chain carries TRBV9 and TRBJ2-2; TRBD1 matches at 7 bases. Germline V gene data show CDR1 as SGDLS and CDR2 as YYNGEE. V lost 3 bases, J lost 5 bases, and 4 bases stayed unmatched. CDR3 size: 14 residues. CDR3 sequence reads: CASSARTGTGELFF. The CDR3 DNA sequence: TGTGCCAGCAGCGCACGGACAGGTACCGGGGAGCTGTTTTTT.

This clone was seen a few times. V usage is TRBV13 and J usage is TRBJ2-3, with D possibly matching TRBD2 (5 bases). Germline V gene data show CDR1 as PRHDT and CDR2 as FYEKMQ (reference sequence). The CDR3 extends over 12 amino acids. V lost 5 bases, J lost 4 bases, and 7 bases lay in between. In DNA form, the CDR3 reads TGTGCCAGCAGCAAGAGGGCAGATACGCAGTATTTT. Amino acid sequence: CASSKRADTQYF.

This chain uses TRBV29-1 with TRBJ2-1, with 11 nucleotides matching TRBD2. The CDR3 contains 15 residues. Trimming removed 0 bases from V and 8 bases from J; junction bases left unmatched: 6. Germline values: CDR1 SQVTM, CDR2 ANQGSEA. Written as DNA, the CDR3 is TGCAGCGTTGAAGAAACTAGCGGGAGAGACGATGAGCAGTTCTTC. It specifies CSVEETSGRDDEQFF.

Concerning this clone: Distinct nucleotide sequences in the sample also encode this CDR3. The chain joins TRBV4-1 to TRBJ2-7; 13 nucleotides align to TRBD2. Germline CDR1 and CDR2: MGHRA and YSYEKL. This CDR3 has 13 residues. V shed 4 bases, J shed 7 bases, and the junction held 1 base outside the gene matches. The CDR3 is CASSLGLAGEQYF. CDR3 DNA sequence: TGCGCCAGCAGCCTGGGACTAGCGGGAGAGCAGTACTTC.

The gene calls are TRBV7-9 and TRBJ2-4, with D tentatively TRBD1 (5 bases). Germline V gene lookup returns CDR1 SEHNR and CDR2 FQNEAQ (reference sequence). V lost 6 bases to trimming and J lost 2 bases, with 11 bases between them. The CDR3 is made up of 14 amino acids. CDR3 coding DNA: TGTGCCAGCAGTCCCCGACAGTCCAAAAACATTCAGTACTTC. Translation gives CASSPRQSKNIQYF.

V and J are TRBV6-1 and TRBJ2-5; 8 nucleotides line up with TRBD2. The J segment lost 6 bases and the V segment lost 6 bases, leaving 6 bases of the junction unmatched. The CDR3 is made up of 13 amino acids. Per germline, CDR1 MNHNS and CDR2 SASEGT. CDR3 nucleotide sequence: TGTGCCAGCAGGCCGGGGGGGAGGCAGACCCAGTACTTC. It specifies CASRPGGRQTQYF.

J is TRBJ1-1 and V is TRBV6-5, with 12 positions matching TRBD1. This CDR3 contains 14 residues. Germline V gene lookup returns CDR1 MNHEY and CDR2 SVGAGI. J gave up 3 bases and V 8 bases, and 4 bases lay outside the gene matches. CDR3 amino acids: CASGTGGADTEAFF. In DNA, the CDR3 is TGTGCCAGCGGGACAGGGGGCGCGGACACTGAAGCTTTCTTT.